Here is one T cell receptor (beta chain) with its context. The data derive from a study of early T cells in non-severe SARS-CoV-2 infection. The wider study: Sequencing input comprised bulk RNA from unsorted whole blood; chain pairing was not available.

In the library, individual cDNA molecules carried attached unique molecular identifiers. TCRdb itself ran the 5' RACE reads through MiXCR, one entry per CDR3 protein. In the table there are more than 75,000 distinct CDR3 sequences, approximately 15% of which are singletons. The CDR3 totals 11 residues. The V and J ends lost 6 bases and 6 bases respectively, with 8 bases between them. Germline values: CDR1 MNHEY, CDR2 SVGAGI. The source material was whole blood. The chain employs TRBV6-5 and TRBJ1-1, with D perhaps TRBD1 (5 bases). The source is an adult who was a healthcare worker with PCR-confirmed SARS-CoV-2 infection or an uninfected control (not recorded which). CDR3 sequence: CASRKQAEAFF. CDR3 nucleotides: TGTGCCAGCAGGAAACAGGCTGAAGCTTTCTTT.